These 9 T cell receptor beta chains originate from one sample sequenced in a study of T cell responses to AZD1222 COVID-19 vaccine. Method: immunoSEQ multiplex PCR; TCRdb's copy keeps in-frame clones and lacks some. The data contain over 110,000 clones, approximately 90% of them singletons. The sample here was peripheral blood, taken on day 0 of AZD1222 vaccination. These TCRs come from an adult in good health.

This clone was found once. The chain recombines TRBV2 with TRBJ2-3; TRBD2 aligns across 10 bases. Germline V gene lookup returns CDR1 SNHLY and CDR2 FYNNEI. The V gene end was trimmed by 7 bases and the J gene end by 5 bases; junction bases not matched to a gene: 6. The CDR3 is 14 residues long. The CDR3 is CASTRLAGVDTQYF. In DNA form, the CDR3 reads TGTGCCAGCACCCGGCTAGCGGGGGTAGATACGCAGTATTTT.

J is TRBJ2-4 and V is TRBV28; D not resolved. The CDR3 is made up of 11 amino acids. Trimming took 11 bases from V and 9 from J, leaving 14 bases between them. CDR1 MDHEN and CDR2 SYDVKM come from the germline V gene. CDR3 protein: CAAKGGVIQYF. The CDR3 DNA follows: TGTGCCGCGAAAGGTGGGGTCATTCAGTACTTC.

The J gene is TRBJ1-3, the V gene TRBV20-1; possibly TRBD1 for D (6 bases). The ends were cut back, 3 bases at V and 4 bases at J, with 13 bases in the middle. Germline V gene lookup returns CDR1 DFQATT and CDR2 SNEGSKA (reference sequence). This CDR3 has 14 amino acids. The CDR3 is CSASLQGAGNTIYF. In nucleotides, the CDR3 is TGCAGTGCTAGTTTACAGGGTGCCGGAAACACCATATATTTT.

The rearrangement uses TRBV27 and TRBJ2-1, with a tentative D call TRBD1 (6 bases). V gave up 6 bases and J gave up 9 bases, with 12 bases separating them. Germline CDR1 is MNHEY and CDR2 is SMNVEV (reference sequence). The CDR3 consists of 12 residues. The CDR3 DNA follows: TGTGCCAGCAGAACAGGGTTAGGTGAGCAGTTCTTC. It is translated as CASRTGLGEQFF.

V usage is TRBV5-1 and J usage is TRBJ2-6; D unclear. The CDR3 consists of 14 residues. Per germline, CDR1 SGHRS and CDR2 YFSETQ. Trimming took 5 bases from V and 0 from J, leaving 6 bases between them. Here the CDR3 reads CASRDSSGANVLTF. DNA of the CDR3: TGCGCCAGCAGAGATAGCTCTGGGGCCAACGTCCTGACTTTC.

V and J are TRBV5-1 and TRBJ1-6; 7 nucleotides align to TRBD1. Germline assignment: CDR1 SGHRS and CDR2 YFSETQ. The V gene end was trimmed by 4 bases and the J gene end by 6 bases; junction bases not matched to a gene: 7. CDR3 size: 15 residues. The CDR3 protein is CASSATTGTNSPLHF. The CDR3 bases are TGCGCCAGCAGCGCGACGACAGGGACTAATTCACCCCTCCACTTT.

Only one count was recorded for this clone. The V call is TRBV3-1 (or the pseudogene TRBV3-2), the J call TRBJ1-6, with D uncertain. Trimming shortened V by 4 bases and J by 7 bases, and 11 bases separated the two germline ends. This CDR3 spans 14 amino acids. The V gene's germline CDR1 is LGHDT and CDR2 YNNKEL (reference sequence). The CDR3 loop reads CASSRGAWNSPLHF. In nucleotides, the CDR3 is TGTGCCAGCAGCCGGGGAGCTTGGAATTCACCCCTCCACTTT.

V and J are TRBV6-2 or TRBV6-3 and TRBJ1-2; TRBD1 is a possible D gene (5 bases). CDR1 and CDR2 (germline): MNHEY, SVGEGT. CDR3 length equals 12 residues. The V end was cut by 2 bases, the J end by 5 bases, with 6 bases between. CDR3 region: CASSYDSYGYTF. The CDR3 nucleotides are TGTGCCAGCAGTTACGACAGTTATGGCTACACCTTC.

The chain carries TRBV20-1 and TRBJ2-7; no clear D. V was cut by 6 bases and J by 1 base, with 7 bases left in between. CDR3 length equals 11 residues. Germline lookup yields CDR1 DFQATT and CDR2 SNEGSKA (reference sequence). Written as DNA, the CDR3 is TGCAGTGCAACGGGTTCCTACGAGCAGTACTTC. Translated: CSATGSYEQYF.